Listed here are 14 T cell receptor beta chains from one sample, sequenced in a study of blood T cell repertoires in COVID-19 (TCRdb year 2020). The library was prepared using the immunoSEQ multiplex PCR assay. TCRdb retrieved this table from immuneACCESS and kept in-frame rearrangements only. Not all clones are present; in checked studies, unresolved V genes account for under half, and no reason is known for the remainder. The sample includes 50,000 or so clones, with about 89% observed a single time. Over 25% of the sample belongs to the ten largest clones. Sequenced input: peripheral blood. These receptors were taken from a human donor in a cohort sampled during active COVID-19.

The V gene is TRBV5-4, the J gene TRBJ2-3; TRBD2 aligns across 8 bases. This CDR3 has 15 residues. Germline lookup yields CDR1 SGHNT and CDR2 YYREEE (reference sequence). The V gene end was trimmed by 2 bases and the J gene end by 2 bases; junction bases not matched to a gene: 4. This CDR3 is CASSLGGGTTDTQYF. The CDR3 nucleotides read TGTGCCAGCAGCTTAGGCGGGGGGACCACAGATACGCAGTATTTT.

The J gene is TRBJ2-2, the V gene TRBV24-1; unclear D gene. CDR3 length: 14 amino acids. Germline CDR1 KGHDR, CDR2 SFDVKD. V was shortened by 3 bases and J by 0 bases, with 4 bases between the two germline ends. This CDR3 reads CATSDLTNTGELFF. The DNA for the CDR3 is TGTGCCACCAGTGATCTAACGAACACCGGGGAGCTGTTTTTT.

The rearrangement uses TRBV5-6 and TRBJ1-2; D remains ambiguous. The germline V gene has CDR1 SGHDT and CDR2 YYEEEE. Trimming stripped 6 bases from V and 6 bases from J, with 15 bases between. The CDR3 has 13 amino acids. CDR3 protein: CASKREVSDGYTF. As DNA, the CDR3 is TGTGCCAGCAAGAGAGAGGTTTCGGATGGCTACACCTTC.

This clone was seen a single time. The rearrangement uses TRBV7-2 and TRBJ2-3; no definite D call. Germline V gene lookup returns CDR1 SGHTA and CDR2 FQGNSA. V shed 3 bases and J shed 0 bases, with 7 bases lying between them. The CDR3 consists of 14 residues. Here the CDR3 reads CASSFVSSTDTQYF. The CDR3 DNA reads TGTGCCAGCAGCTTCGTTTCTAGCACAGATACGCAGTATTTT.

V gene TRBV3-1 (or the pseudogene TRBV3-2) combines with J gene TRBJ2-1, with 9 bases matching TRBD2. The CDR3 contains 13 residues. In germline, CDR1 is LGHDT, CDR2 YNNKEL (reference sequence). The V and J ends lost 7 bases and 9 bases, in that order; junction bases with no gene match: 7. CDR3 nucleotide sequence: TGTGCCAGCACCCGCGGGGGGGTGGCTGAGCAGTTCTTC. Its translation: CASTRGGVAEQFF.

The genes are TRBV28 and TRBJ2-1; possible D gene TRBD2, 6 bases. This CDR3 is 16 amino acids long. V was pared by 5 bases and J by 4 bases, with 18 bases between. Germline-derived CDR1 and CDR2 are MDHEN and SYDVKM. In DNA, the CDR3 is TGTGCCAGCAGTCCGGACGGAACTGGGAGGTACAATGAGCAGTTCTTC. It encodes CASSPDGTGRYNEQFF.

The CDR3 sequence: CASSPGTYYEQYV. The CDR3, as DNA: TGTGCCAGCAGCCCGGGGACTTACTACGAGCAGTACGTC. The chain combines TRBV7-9 with TRBJ2-7, with TRBD2 as a possible D gene (6 bases). With 5 bases removed from V and 3 bases from J, the gap between germline ends came to 11 bases. CDR1 and CDR2 from the germline V gene are SEHNR and FQNEAQ (reference sequence). The length of the CDR3 is 13 residues.

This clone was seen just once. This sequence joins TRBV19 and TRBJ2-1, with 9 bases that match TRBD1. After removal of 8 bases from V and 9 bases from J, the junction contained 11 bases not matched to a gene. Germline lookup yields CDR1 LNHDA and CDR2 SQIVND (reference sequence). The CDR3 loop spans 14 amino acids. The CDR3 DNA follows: TGTGCCAGTTGTCGGGACAGGGATGACAGTGAGCAGTTCTTC. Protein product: CASCRDRDDSEQFF.

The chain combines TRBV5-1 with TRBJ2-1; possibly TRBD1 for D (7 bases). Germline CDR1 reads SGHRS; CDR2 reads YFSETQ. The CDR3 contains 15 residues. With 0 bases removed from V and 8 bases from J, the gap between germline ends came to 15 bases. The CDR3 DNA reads TGCGCCAGCAGCTTGGGCAGGGGGGCCGTCGATGAGCAGTTCTTC. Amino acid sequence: CASSLGRGAVDEQFF.

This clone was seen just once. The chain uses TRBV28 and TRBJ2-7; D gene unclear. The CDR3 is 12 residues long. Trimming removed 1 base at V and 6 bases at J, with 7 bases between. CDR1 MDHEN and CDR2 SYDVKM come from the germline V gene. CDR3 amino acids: CASSLFPLEQYF. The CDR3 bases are TGTGCCAGCAGTTTATTCCCCCTCGAGCAGTACTTC.

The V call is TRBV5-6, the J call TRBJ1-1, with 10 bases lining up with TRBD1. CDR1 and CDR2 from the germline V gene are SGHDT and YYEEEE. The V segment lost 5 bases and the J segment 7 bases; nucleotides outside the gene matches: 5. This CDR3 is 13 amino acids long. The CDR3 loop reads CASSGTGVGEAFF. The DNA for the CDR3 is TGTGCCAGCAGTGGGACAGGGGTAGGTGAAGCTTTCTTT.

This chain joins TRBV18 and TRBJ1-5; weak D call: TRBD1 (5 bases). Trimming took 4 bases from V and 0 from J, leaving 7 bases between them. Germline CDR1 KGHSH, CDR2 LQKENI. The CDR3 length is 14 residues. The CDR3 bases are TGTGCCAGCTCACTGACAGATAGCAATCAGCCCCAGCATTTT. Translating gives CASSLTDSNQPQHF.

The CDR3 coding sequence is TGTGCCAGCGGCGGGACCCTATACTATGGCTACACCTTC. This sequence encodes CASGGTLYYGYTF. V and J are TRBV2 and TRBJ1-2; maybe TRBD1 (5 bases). This CDR3 has 13 residues. Trimming left V 8 bases short and J 3 bases short, with 13 bases between. From germline, CDR1 is SNHLY and CDR2 FYNNEI.

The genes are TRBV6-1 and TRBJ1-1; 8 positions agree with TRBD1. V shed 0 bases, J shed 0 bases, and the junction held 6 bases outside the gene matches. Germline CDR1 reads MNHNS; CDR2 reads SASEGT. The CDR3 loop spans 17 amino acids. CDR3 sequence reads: CASSEALLQGVNTEAFF. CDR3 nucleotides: TGTGCCAGCAGTGAAGCCCTACTACAGGGGGTGAACACTGAAGCTTTCTTT.